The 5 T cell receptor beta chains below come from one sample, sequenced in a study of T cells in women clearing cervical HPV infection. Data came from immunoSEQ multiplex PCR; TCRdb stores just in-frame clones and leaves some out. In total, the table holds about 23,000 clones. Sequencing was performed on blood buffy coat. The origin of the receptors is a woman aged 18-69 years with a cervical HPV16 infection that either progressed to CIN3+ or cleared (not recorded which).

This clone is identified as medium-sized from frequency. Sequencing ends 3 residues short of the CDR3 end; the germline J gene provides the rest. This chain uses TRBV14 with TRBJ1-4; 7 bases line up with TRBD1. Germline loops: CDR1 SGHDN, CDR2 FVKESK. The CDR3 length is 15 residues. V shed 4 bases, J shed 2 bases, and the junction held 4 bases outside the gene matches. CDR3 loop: CASSRPGQTNEKLFF. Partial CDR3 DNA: TGTGCCAGCAGCCGTCCGGGACAGACTAATGAAAAA.

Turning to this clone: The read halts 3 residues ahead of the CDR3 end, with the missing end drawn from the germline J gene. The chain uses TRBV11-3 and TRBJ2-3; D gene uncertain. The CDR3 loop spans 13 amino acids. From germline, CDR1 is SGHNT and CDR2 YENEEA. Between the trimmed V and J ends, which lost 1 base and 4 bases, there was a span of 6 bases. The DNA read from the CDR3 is TGTGCCAGCAGCTTAGTTGAGGCAGATACG. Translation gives CASSLVEADT. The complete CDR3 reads CASSLVEADTQYF.

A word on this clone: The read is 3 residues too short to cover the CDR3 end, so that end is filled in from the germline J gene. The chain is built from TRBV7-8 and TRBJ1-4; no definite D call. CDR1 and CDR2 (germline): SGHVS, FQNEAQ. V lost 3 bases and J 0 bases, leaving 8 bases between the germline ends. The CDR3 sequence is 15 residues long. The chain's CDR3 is CASSFSDATNEKLFF. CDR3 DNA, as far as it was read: TGTGCCAGCAGCTTCTCAGATGCAACTAATGAAAAA.

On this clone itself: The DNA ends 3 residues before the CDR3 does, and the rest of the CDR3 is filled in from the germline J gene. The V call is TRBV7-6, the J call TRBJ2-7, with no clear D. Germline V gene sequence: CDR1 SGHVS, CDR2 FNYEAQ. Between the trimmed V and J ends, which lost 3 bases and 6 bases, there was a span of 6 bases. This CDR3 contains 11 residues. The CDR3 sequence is CASSFGVEQYF. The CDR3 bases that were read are TGTGCCAGCAGCTTCGGTGTCGAG.

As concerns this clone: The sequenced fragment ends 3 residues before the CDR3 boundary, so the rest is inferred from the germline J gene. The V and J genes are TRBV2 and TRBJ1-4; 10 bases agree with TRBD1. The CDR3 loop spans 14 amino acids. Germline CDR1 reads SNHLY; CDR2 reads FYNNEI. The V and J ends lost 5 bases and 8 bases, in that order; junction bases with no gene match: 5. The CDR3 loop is CASSRQGAGEKLFF. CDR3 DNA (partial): TGTGCCAGCAGTCGACAGGGGGCAGGGGAAAAA.